Here is one TCR beta chain with its context. What it binds is unknown. The sample belongs to a study of cytomegalovirus exposure and HLA in healthy donors. At the level of the study: In a later analysis, the roughly 110 validation repertoires were reported to have used the same platform as the approximately 700 first-cohort repertoires. Notes on the study in general: Most TCRs appeared rarely, but some public TCRs recurred in many donors.

This CDR3 spans 11 amino acids. With 7 bases removed from V and 0 bases from J, the gap between germline ends came to 1 base. Germline V CDR1 and CDR2: LNHDA, SQIVND (reference sequence). Some clones are missing from TCRdb's copy, which holds only in-frame ones; the method was immunoSEQ multiplex PCR. The profile shows hundreds of thousands of clones, more than 75% of them singletons. Sequenced material: PBMCs. This chain links TRBV19 with TRBJ1-3; D uncertain. This clonotype was obtained from a man between 18 and 35 years old in good health and CMV-seropositive. CDR3 DNA sequence: TGTGCCAGTACCTCTGGAAACACCATATATTTT. It yields the protein CASTSGNTIYF.